This T cell receptor (beta chain) was identified during a study of PD-L1 blockade in urothelial cancer. Background on the study: Males with bladder-origin urothelial cancer made up about 90% of the roughly 29 patients. Median blood clonality was roughly 0.074, with more than 75,000 unique TCRs. Blood analyses occurred 3 weeks (second dose) and 6 weeks post treatment start.

Method: immunoSEQ multiplex PCR; TCRdb's copy keeps in-frame clones and lacks some. The sample has around 92,000 clones; 70% to 90% are singletons. Germline CDR1 is SGDLS and CDR2 is YYNGEE. This CDR3 is 13 amino acids long. V was shortened by 2 bases and J by 8 bases, with 13 bases between the two germline ends. As for time point: pretreatment peripheral blood. Pretreatment sampling and on-treatment sampling together yielded between 1 and 8 samples for each patient. The V and J genes are TRBV9 and TRBJ1-2, with D uncertain. This TCR came from a woman of 80 years or more with urothelial cancer. The material was PBMCs, obtained around atezolizumab (anti-PD-L1) treatment. For the CDR3, the DNA is TGTGCCAGCAGCGTGAGGGCCAGAAAGGGCTACACCTTC. Amino acid sequence: CASSVRARKGYTF.